This TCR beta chain was retrieved from a study of CD8+CD57+ T cells in acquired aplastic anemia (dated by TCRdb to the late 2010s). Regarding the research as a whole: A mean of around 3.2 ug of DNA, ranging from roughly 0.18 to 30 ug, was extracted from sorted CD4+ and CD8+ cells. Mean read counts for healthy donor samples were around 10 million for CD4+ cells and under 14 million for CD8+ cells.

In this study, sorted CD4+ and CD8+ T cells from the blood of healthy subjects and of severe aplastic anemia patients had their TCR repertoires deep-sequenced. Ficoll-Paque density gradient centrifugation was used to isolate peripheral blood mononuclear cells. Before DNA extraction, CD4+ and CD8+ T cells were sorted by FACS or by magnetic beads. Broad study findings and their caveats: Although roughly 29 CD8+ CDR3 sequences were shared by patients and controls, these sequences appeared highly expressed in patients and within the immunodominant clones of patients. CD8+ Simpson's diversity did not differ significantly between patients and healthy controls (P=0.060).

Concerning this clonotype itself: The antigen this receptor binds is unknown. Qualities for individual bases were not recorded, and no much larger clone is one base off.

Profiling of TCR beta VDJ combinations and CDR3 sequences used genomic DNA as the template. TCR repertoire sequencing was run on an Illumina HiSeq 2000. Per the source publication's procedure: Repertoire assessment relied on Simpson's diversity index, CDR3 size and DJ length profiles, and TRBV/TRBJ rearrangement plots. The immunodominant clone was defined as the most abundant DNA sequence in deep sequencing data. CDR3 amino acid sequences were screened for sharing across subjects and compared with published repertoires and the VDJdb database. TCRdb reprocessing: public reads trimmed at Q25 with fastp, clones called with MiXCR, in-frame beta chains kept. Under each unique CDR3 protein, matching rows form one entry showing the most common genes and DNA. The V and J calls and clone size come from TCRdb's table, not from the authors' own analysis. Here the sample has about 130,000 distinct CDR3 sequences; around 48% occur a single time. The ten biggest clones cover about 2.5% of the sample.

The cysteine opens and the phenylalanine closes a CDR3 of 15 amino acids. The read is trimmed to its CDR3 DNA, 45 bases read in frame from base 1. Taken from the germline V gene, the CDR1 and CDR2 loops are SGHVS and FQNEAQ. V lost 1 base and J lost 4 bases, and the count of bases not matched to a germline gene is 0. The TCR comes from a human donor in good health, serving as a control. Sequenced sample: sorted CD4+, CD8+, or CD8+CD57+ T cells (not recorded which) from PBMCs. The receptor chain draws on TRBV7-8 and TRBJ2-3; TRBD2 lines up with 12 middle nucleotides. The bases are TGTGCCAGCAGCTTAGGACTAGCGGGGGCAGATACGCAGTATTTT. This is translated as CASSLGLAGADTQYF.